The clone carrying this T cell receptor (beta chain) was counted once. Its specificity is unknown. Relative to the germline gene, one junction end is altered; a read error may explain this. This CDR3 is built from 14 residues. The germline V gene encodes CDR1 SGHTA and CDR2 FQGNSA. This entry belongs to a study of T cell responses to AZD1222 COVID-19 vaccine. The assay was immunoSEQ multiplex PCR, and TCRdb's table has in-frame clones only and misses some. Among about 150,000 clones, around nine tenths were seen once, and the ten largest hold 1.5%. General study results and limits: Donor demographics were predominantly white British with a female majority; clonal diversity may be underestimated.

Some second doses came at about 4 weeks and others at about 12 weeks; these were pooled. The source of this sequence is an adult who received the AZD1222 COVID-19 vaccine. Source: peripheral blood, taken 28 days after the second AZD1222 dose. The rearrangement joins TRBV7-2 to TRBJ1-6; D uncertain. The chain's CDR3 is CASSFSAYNSPLHF. CDR3 DNA: TGTGCCAGCAGCTTTTCCGCCTACAATTCACCCCTCCACTTT.